This passage covers 19 T cell receptor beta chains from one sample sequenced in a study of T cells expressing NK-cell markers. One entry per CDR3 protein, without DNA, is what TCRdb gives after re-calling the 5' RACE reads. This sample contains 550,000 to 600,000 distinct CDR3 sequences. Sequences were obtained from blood T cells: a sorted CD56 or NKG2C T cell subset, CD4+ or CD8+ T cells, or bulk PBMC T cells (not recorded which). The receptor set was obtained from a man younger than 30 in good health.

The chain uses TRBV12-3 or TRBV12-4 and TRBJ2-1; TCRdb proposes TRBD2, but this gene call is untestable without DNA. This CDR3 is 12 amino acids long. This CDR3 is CASLTRGNEQFF.

J is TRBJ2-4 and V is TRBV6-5; there is no DNA to check the TCRdb D call of TRBD1. Germline V lookup: CDR1 MNHEY, CDR2 SVGAGI. The length of the CDR3 is 17 residues. CDR3 sequence reads: CASSPKLGELAKNIQYF.

The chain links TRBV12-3 or TRBV12-4 to TRBJ1-2. This CDR3 comprises 16 residues. This chain's CDR3 is CASSPGARTDLYGYTF.

The chain employs TRBV28 and TRBJ1-1; checking the TCRdb D call of TRBD1 is not possible without DNA. Germline V gene sequence: CDR1 MDHEN, CDR2 SYDVKM. The CDR3 is made up of 16 amino acids. The CDR3 loop reads CASSLPGGLQNTEAFF.

The J gene is TRBJ1-1, the V gene TRBV7-9; lacking DNA, the TRBD1 call made by TCRdb goes unchecked. Germline V CDR1 and CDR2: SEHNR, FQNEAQ (reference sequence). The CDR3 consists of 13 residues. Here the CDR3 reads CASSLGQGGEAFF.

The chain uses TRBV12-3 or TRBV12-4 and TRBJ1-2; the D call from TCRdb, TRBD1, cannot be confirmed without DNA. The CDR3 has 15 residues. CDR3 region: CASSLLGTGIYGYTF.

This rearrangement joins TRBV20-1 to TRBJ2-1; as DNA is missing, the TRBD1 call by TCRdb cannot be tested. CDR1 and CDR2 (germline): DFQATT, SNEGSKA (reference sequence). The CDR3 loop spans 13 amino acids. CDR3 loop: CSARDLPGNEQFF.

The V call is TRBV9, the J call TRBJ1-6; TCRdb designates TRBD1, a call that cannot be tested without DNA. Looked up from germline, CDR1 is SGDLS and CDR2 is YYNGEE. The CDR3 contains 13 residues. CDR3 sequence reads: CASSVQGYSPLHF.

The chain couples TRBV12-3 or TRBV12-4 to TRBJ2-3. The CDR3 is 16 amino acids. This chain's CDR3 is CASALVLRGSTDTQFF.

This chain connects TRBV10-3 to TRBJ1-1; checking the TCRdb D call of TRBD1 is not possible without DNA. CDR3 size: 13 residues. Germline CDR1 reads ENHRY; CDR2 reads SYGVKD. The CDR3 loop is CATRTREGVEAFF.

V gene TRBV20-1 combines with J gene TRBJ2-1; TCRdb selects TRBD1, and the lack of DNA leaves this call unchecked. Germline values: CDR1 DFQATT, CDR2 SNEGSKA (reference sequence). CDR3 length: 15 amino acids. CDR3 protein: CSATGTAGMFNEQFF.

The chain joins TRBV4-3 to TRBJ2-7; TCRdb outputs TRBD1, but without DNA this stays unchecked. The CDR3 contains 15 residues. Germline V gives CDR1 LGHNA, CDR2 YSLEER. This chain's CDR3 is CASSQGRTEAYEQYF.

This CDR3 is CATYSGRRFDEQFF. The chain links TRBV12-3 or TRBV12-4 to TRBJ2-1; TCRdb outputs TRBD2, but without DNA this stays unchecked. The CDR3 sequence is 14 residues long.

The gene calls are TRBV7-8 and TRBJ1-3; TCRdb reports TRBD1, a call that lacks DNA to check it against. The CDR3 contains 15 residues. Germline V gives CDR1 SGHVS, CDR2 FQNEAQ. The CDR3 loop is CASSLVRASGNTIYF.

The chain links TRBV5-1 to TRBJ2-1; TCRdb's D call of TRBD2 is untestable without DNA. Germline V gives CDR1 SGHRS, CDR2 YFSETQ. This CDR3 is 13 amino acids long. CDR3 amino acids: CASRLAWDNEQFF. Drawing the rest from reference TRBV5-1 and TRBJ2-1, the complete variable domain is KAGVTQTPRYLIKTRGQQVTLSCSPISGHRSVSWYQQTPGQGLQFLFEYFSETQRNKGNFPGRFSGRQFSNSRSEMNVSTLELGDSALYLCASRLAWDNEQFFGPGTRLTVL.

The chain employs TRBV7-2 and TRBJ2-3; no DNA is available, so the TRBD2 call from TCRdb remains unchecked. CDR3 length: 17 residues. Germline CDR1 reads SGHTA; CDR2 reads FQGNSA. The chain's CDR3 is CASSLLPRTSGTDTQYF.

The genes are TRBV10-3 and TRBJ2-7; TCRdb reports TRBD2, a call that lacks DNA to check it against. Germline-derived CDR1 and CDR2 are ENHRY and SYGVKD. This CDR3 region has 16 residues. The CDR3 protein is CAISGGLAGGFGEQYF.

This rearrangement joins TRBV12-3 or TRBV12-4 to TRBJ1-6. CDR3 length: 15 residues. CDR3 region: CASTPSAGPNSPLHF.

The chain recombines TRBV12-3 or TRBV12-4 with TRBJ2-1; TCRdb designates TRBD2, a call that cannot be tested without DNA. This CDR3 has 15 residues. This CDR3 reads CASSYPGTSQVGQFF.